This entry describes one T cell receptor beta chain. This sample is drawn from a study of shared clonotypes between healthy human individuals. Profiling relied on immunoSEQ multiplex PCR, and the TCRdb table lists in-frame clones only, not all of them. The table shows some 650,000 clones, with around 97% occurring only once. There are 14 residues in the CDR3. Trimming took 8 bases from V and 4 from J; bases not matched to a gene: 6. Germline V gene lookup returns CDR1 SNHLY and CDR2 FYNNEI. Source material: naive CD4+ T cells sorted from blood. Subset here: CD45RA+ positively selected. The TCR comes from a young woman in good health. The chain has TRBV2 and TRBJ2-2, with 8 positions matching TRBD2. The chain's CDR3 is CASSPLAVTGELFF. CDR3 nucleotide sequence: TGTGCCAGCTCCCCACTAGCGGTCACCGGGGAGCTGTTTTTT.